The 4 T cell receptor beta chains below come from one sample, sequenced in a study of T cells after posttransplantation cyclophosphamide. The protocol was immunoSEQ multiplex PCR, while the TCRdb copy is restricted to in-frame clones and leaves out a portion. Sampling found tens of thousands of clones, none seen once. Sequenced: PBMCs. Receptors originate from a woman younger than 45 in good health and a related stem cell transplant donor.

Ten or more counts support this clone. This sequence joins TRBV7-8 and TRBJ2-7, with TRBD2 as a possible D gene (5 bases). Trimming removed 0 bases at V and 6 bases at J, with 6 bases between. CDR1 and CDR2 from the germline V gene are SGHVS and FQNEAQ. The CDR3 runs 12 residues. The CDR3 here is CASSLARVEQYF. The CDR3 coding sequence is TGTGCCAGCAGCTTAGCGCGGGTCGAGCAGTACTTC.

This clone was seen at least ten times. The chain combines TRBV4-1 with TRBJ2-7, with a possible D match to TRBD1 (6 bases). In germline, CDR1 is MGHRA, CDR2 YSYEKL. CDR3 size: 14 residues. Between the trimmed V and J ends, which lost 0 bases and 6 bases, there was a span of 12 bases. Written as DNA, the CDR3 is TGCGCCAGCAGCCAAGATAGAGGCAGGGGCGAGCAGTACTTC. It encodes CASSQDRGRGEQYF.

This clone has a handful of counts. V and J are TRBV30 and TRBJ1-6; a weak D match, TRBD1 (6 bases). The CDR3 contains 15 residues. CDR1 GTSNPN and CDR2 SVGIG come from the germline V gene (reference sequence). Trimming removed 2 bases from V and 9 bases from J, with 17 bases in between. As DNA, the CDR3 is TGTGCCTGGAGTCAGGCCGCAGGGGCCAGTTCACCCCTCCACTTT. This gives the protein CAWSQAAGASSPLHF.

In this sample, this clone turned up many times. V usage is TRBV6-6 and J usage is TRBJ2-2; D gene unclear. CDR3 length equals 12 residues. V lost 5 bases and J 3 bases, leaving 4 bases between the germline ends. Germline assignment: CDR1 MNHNY and CDR2 SVGAGI (reference sequence). The CDR3 sequence: CASSGHTGELFF. The DNA for the CDR3 is TGTGCCAGCAGTGGGCACACCGGGGAGCTGTTTTTT.